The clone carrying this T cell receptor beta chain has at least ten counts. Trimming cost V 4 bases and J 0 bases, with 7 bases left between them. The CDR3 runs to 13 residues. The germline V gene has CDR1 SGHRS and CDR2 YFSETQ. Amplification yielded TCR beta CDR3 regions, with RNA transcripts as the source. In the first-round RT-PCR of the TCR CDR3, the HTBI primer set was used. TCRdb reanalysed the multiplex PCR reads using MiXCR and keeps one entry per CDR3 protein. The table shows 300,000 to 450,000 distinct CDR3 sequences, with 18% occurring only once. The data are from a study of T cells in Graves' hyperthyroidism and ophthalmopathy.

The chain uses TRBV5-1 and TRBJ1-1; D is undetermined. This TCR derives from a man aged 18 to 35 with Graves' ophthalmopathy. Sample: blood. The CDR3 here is CASSRSVNTEAFF. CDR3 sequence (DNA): TGCGCCAGCAGCCGGTCGGTGAACACTGAAGCTTTCTTT.